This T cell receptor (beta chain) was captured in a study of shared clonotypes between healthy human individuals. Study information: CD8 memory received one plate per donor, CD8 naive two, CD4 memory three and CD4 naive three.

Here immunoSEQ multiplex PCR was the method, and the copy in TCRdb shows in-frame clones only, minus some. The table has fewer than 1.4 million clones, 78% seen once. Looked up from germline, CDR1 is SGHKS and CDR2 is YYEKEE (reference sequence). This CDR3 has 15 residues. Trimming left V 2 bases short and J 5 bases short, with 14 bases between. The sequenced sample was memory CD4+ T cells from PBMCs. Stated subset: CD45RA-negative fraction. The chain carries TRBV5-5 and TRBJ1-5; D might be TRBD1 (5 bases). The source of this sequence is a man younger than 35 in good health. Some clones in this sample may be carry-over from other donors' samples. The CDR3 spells CASSFVGGVDQPQHF. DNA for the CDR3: TGTGCCAGCAGCTTCGTCGGGGGAGTCGATCAGCCCCAGCATTTT.